This is a list of T cell receptor beta chains from one sample in a study of shared clonotypes between healthy human individuals. TCRdb keeps only in-frame clones here, not all; method: immunoSEQ multiplex PCR. The table lists approximately 2.4 million clones, around 95% of them singletons, with approximately 0.13% in the top ten. The sequenced sample was naive CD4+ T cells sorted from blood. These receptors were taken from a man between 18 and 29 years old in good health. CDR3s include the opening cysteine and the closing phenylalanine or tryptophan. Fields, in order: D gene, J gene, V gene, clone size, CDR3 DNA, CDR3 protein. A D gene is named only where the DNA matches it firmly. Where a row states a size, it is once, few, many or the class of an expanded clone; other rows omit it.

D gene: TRBD1
J gene: TRBJ1-2
V gene: TRBV11-2
clone size: -
CDR3 DNA: TGTGCCAGCAAGACGGACAGGGTGAACTATGGCTACACCTTC
CDR3 protein: CASKTDRVNYGYTF

D gene: -
J gene: TRBJ1-6
V gene: TRBV28
clone size: once
CDR3 DNA: TGTGCCAGCAGCCGGGACAAGAATTCACCCCTCCACTTT
CDR3 protein: CASSRDKNSPLHF

D gene: -
J gene: TRBJ2-7
V gene: TRBV9
clone size: -
CDR3 DNA: TGTGCCAGCAGCCCTCTCCCCGGCAGGCGGGACGAGCAGTACTTC
CDR3 protein: CASSPLPGRRDEQYF

D gene: -
J gene: TRBJ1-5
V gene: TRBV7-9
clone size: -
CDR3 DNA: TGTGCCAGCAGCTTAGTAGACGGGGCCCAGCATTTT
CDR3 protein: CASSLVDGAQHF

D gene: -
J gene: TRBJ1-1
V gene: TRBV6-5
clone size: -
CDR3 DNA: TGTGCCAGCAGTTACAGACAGCTTCGCACTGAAGCTTTCTTT
CDR3 protein: CASSYRQLRTEAFF

D gene: TRBD1
J gene: TRBJ2-7
V gene: TRBV6-5
clone size: -
CDR3 DNA: TGTGCCAGCAGTTACTCGACAGGGGGTCACTACGAGCAGTACTTC
CDR3 protein: CASSYSTGGHYEQYF

D gene: -
J gene: TRBJ1-6
V gene: TRBV28
clone size: -
CDR3 DNA: TGTGCCAGCAGTTTAGGGGGCGCGGGAAATTCACCCCTCCACTTT
CDR3 protein: CASSLGGAGNSPLHF

D gene: -
J gene: TRBJ2-2
V gene: TRBV7-8
clone size: -
CDR3 DNA: TGTGCCAGCAGCAACTCGGGGACCGGGGAGCTGTTTTTT
CDR3 protein: CASSNSGTGELFF

D gene: TRBD2
J gene: TRBJ2-1
V gene: TRBV6-5
clone size: -
CDR3 DNA: TGTGCCAGCAGTCGACTAGCGGGAGGGACAGAGCAGTTCTTC
CDR3 protein: CASSRLAGGTEQFF

D gene: TRBD2
J gene: TRBJ2-7
V gene: TRBV18
clone size: -
CDR3 DNA: TGTGCCAGCTCACCACTTAGCGGGTTCCACGAGCAGTACTTC
CDR3 protein: CASSPLSGFHEQYF

D gene: TRBD1
J gene: TRBJ1-1
V gene: TRBV30
clone size: -
CDR3 DNA: TGTGCCTGGAGTGCCCTACAGGGGGAGGTCACTGAAGCTTTCTTT
CDR3 protein: CAWSALQGEVTEAFF

D gene: -
J gene: TRBJ2-1
V gene: TRBV4-1
clone size: -
CDR3 DNA: TGCGCCAGCAGCGTGGGTTGGACTCAATACAATGAGCAGTTCTTC
CDR3 protein: CASSVGWTQYNEQFF

D gene: TRBD1
J gene: TRBJ2-1
V gene: TRBV14
clone size: -
CDR3 DNA: TGTGCCAGCAGCCAAGCCGGGAGACAGGGGTTAAATGAGCAGTTCTTC
CDR3 protein: CASSQAGRQGLNEQFF

D gene: TRBD1
J gene: TRBJ2-2
V gene: TRBV9
clone size: -
CDR3 DNA: TGTGCCAGCAGCGTAGGGCCTGCGACAGGGACCGGGGAGCTGTTTTTT
CDR3 protein: CASSVGPATGTGELFF

D gene: TRBD1
J gene: TRBJ2-5
V gene: TRBV4-1
clone size: once
CDR3 DNA: TGCGCCAGCAGCCAAGGACAGGGGGTCGGAGAGACCCAGTACTTC
CDR3 protein: CASSQGQGVGETQYF

D gene: -
J gene: TRBJ2-5
V gene: TRBV28
clone size: -
CDR3 DNA: TGTGCCAGCAGTTCAGAGACCACAGGGAAGGGGGGAGAGACCCAGTACTTC
CDR3 protein: CASSSETTGKGGETQYF

D gene: TRBD1
J gene: TRBJ1-6
V gene: TRBV6-1
clone size: once
CDR3 DNA: TGTGCCAGCACTCGGGACAGTTATTCACCCCTCCACTTT
CDR3 protein: CASTRDSYSPLHF

D gene: -
J gene: TRBJ2-7
V gene: TRBV5-1
clone size: -
CDR3 DNA: TGCGCCAGCACCAGCTCCTACGAGCAGTACTTC
CDR3 protein: CASTSSYEQYF

D gene: TRBD2
J gene: TRBJ2-7
V gene: TRBV30
clone size: -
CDR3 DNA: TGTGCCTGGAGTGGAGGGACTAGGGGGTACGAGCAGTACTTC
CDR3 protein: CAWSGGTRGYEQYF

D gene: TRBD1
J gene: TRBJ2-4
V gene: TRBV7-2
clone size: -
CDR3 DNA: TGTGCCAGCAGCTTAGGGACAGGGAACATTCAGTACTTC
CDR3 protein: CASSLGTGNIQYF

D gene: -
J gene: TRBJ2-7
V gene: TRBV5-1
clone size: -
CDR3 DNA: TGCGCCAGCAGCTTGGCTCGGCGGGAAGCCTACGAGCAGTACTTC
CDR3 protein: CASSLARREAYEQYF

D gene: -
J gene: TRBJ2-7
V gene: TRBV7-2
clone size: -
CDR3 DNA: TGTGCCAGCAGCTTGTACAGTTTGGGGGAGCAGTACTTC
CDR3 protein: CASSLYSLGEQYF

D gene: TRBD1
J gene: TRBJ1-4
V gene: TRBV5-4
clone size: -
CDR3 DNA: TGTGCCAGCAGCCGGCGGGACAGCGAAAAACTGTTTTTT
CDR3 protein: CASSRRDSEKLFF

D gene: TRBD2
J gene: TRBJ2-3
V gene: TRBV18
clone size: -
CDR3 DNA: TGTGCCAGCTCACCAATGGGACTACGCACAGAGACGCAGTATTTT
CDR3 protein: CASSPMGLRTETQYF

D gene: -
J gene: TRBJ2-1
V gene: TRBV14
clone size: once
CDR3 DNA: TGTGCCAGCAGCCAAGATTGGCCGGACAGCTCCTACAATGAGCAGTTCTTC
CDR3 protein: CASSQDWPDSSYNEQFF

D gene: -
J gene: TRBJ1-4
V gene: TRBV6-5
clone size: -
CDR3 DNA: TGTGCCAGCAGTTACTCGAGGGCAACTAATGAAAAACTGTTTTTT
CDR3 protein: CASSYSRATNEKLFF

D gene: TRBD1
J gene: TRBJ2-7
V gene: TRBV7-9
clone size: -
CDR3 DNA: TGTGCCAGCAGCTTCGGGACAGGAACCTACGAGCAGTACTTC
CDR3 protein: CASSFGTGTYEQYF

D gene: -
J gene: TRBJ2-7
V gene: TRBV5-4
clone size: -
CDR3 DNA: TGTGCCAGCAGCTTGGGTAGGGACCCCGGGCAGCAGTACTTC
CDR3 protein: CASSLGRDPGQQYF

D gene: TRBD2
J gene: TRBJ2-7
V gene: TRBV4-1
clone size: -
CDR3 DNA: TGCGCCAGCAGCCAAGTTTCCGCGGGGGACTACGAGCAGTACTTC
CDR3 protein: CASSQVSAGDYEQYF

D gene: TRBD2
J gene: TRBJ2-2
V gene: TRBV5-4
clone size: -
CDR3 DNA: TGTGCCAGCAGCCAAGGGAGGGGATACACCGGGGAGCTGTTTTTT
CDR3 protein: CASSQGRGYTGELFF

D gene: -
J gene: TRBJ1-1
V gene: TRBV5-1
clone size: -
CDR3 DNA: TGCGCCAGCAGCCCAACGTCGGGTGGCAACACTGAAGCTTTCTTT
CDR3 protein: CASSPTSGGNTEAFF

D gene: -
J gene: TRBJ1-6
V gene: TRBV19
clone size: -
CDR3 DNA: TGTGCCAGTAGCGACAGTGGGAATTCACCCCTCCACTTT
CDR3 protein: CASSDSGNSPLHF

D gene: -
J gene: TRBJ1-4
V gene: TRBV5-1
clone size: -
CDR3 DNA: TGCGCCAGCAGCCGGACTTCCTTTAATGAAAAACTGTTTTTT
CDR3 protein: CASSRTSFNEKLFF

D gene: -
J gene: TRBJ2-7
V gene: TRBV19
clone size: once
CDR3 DNA: TGTGCCAGTAGTATCGCAAACCAGGTGTACGAGCAGTACTTC
CDR3 protein: CASSIANQVYEQYF

D gene: -
J gene: TRBJ2-6
V gene: TRBV27
clone size: -
CDR3 DNA: TGTGCCAGCAGTTTCTGGGGAACCAACGTCCTGACTTTC
CDR3 protein: CASSFWGTNVLTF

D gene: TRBD1
J gene: TRBJ2-7
V gene: TRBV2
clone size: once
CDR3 DNA: TGTGCCAGCAGAGAAGACAGGGGAATTGAGTACTTC
CDR3 protein: CASREDRGIEYF

D gene: -
J gene: TRBJ2-3
V gene: TRBV7-2
clone size: -
CDR3 DNA: TGTGCCAGCAGCCCCCAGACTAGCACAGATACGCAGTATTTT
CDR3 protein: CASSPQTSTDTQYF

D gene: -
J gene: TRBJ2-7
V gene: TRBV28
clone size: once
CDR3 DNA: TGTGCCAGCAGTTTGGATTACGAGCAGTACTTC
CDR3 protein: CASSLDYEQYF

D gene: -
J gene: TRBJ1-5
V gene: TRBV19
clone size: -
CDR3 DNA: TGTGCCAGTAGTACCCGACAGTTCGGCCAGCCCCAGCATTTT
CDR3 protein: CASSTRQFGQPQHF

D gene: TRBD1
J gene: TRBJ1-5
V gene: TRBV5-1
clone size: -
CDR3 DNA: TGCGCCAGCAGCACCCGGGACAGAGGGTATCAGCCCCAGCATTTT
CDR3 protein: CASSTRDRGYQPQHF

D gene: -
J gene: TRBJ1-1
V gene: TRBV6-5
clone size: -
CDR3 DNA: TGTGCCAGCAGTTACCTCCGGGGGAACACTGAAGCTTTCTTT
CDR3 protein: CASSYLRGNTEAFF

D gene: -
J gene: TRBJ1-1
V gene: TRBV5-1
clone size: -
CDR3 DNA: TGCGCCAGCAGCGTGACCATGAACACTGAAGCTTTCTTT
CDR3 protein: CASSVTMNTEAFF

D gene: TRBD1
J gene: TRBJ1-5
V gene: TRBV5-1
clone size: once
CDR3 DNA: TGCGCCAGCAGCGCAGGGGGCGGTCAGCCCCAGCATTTT
CDR3 protein: CASSAGGGQPQHF